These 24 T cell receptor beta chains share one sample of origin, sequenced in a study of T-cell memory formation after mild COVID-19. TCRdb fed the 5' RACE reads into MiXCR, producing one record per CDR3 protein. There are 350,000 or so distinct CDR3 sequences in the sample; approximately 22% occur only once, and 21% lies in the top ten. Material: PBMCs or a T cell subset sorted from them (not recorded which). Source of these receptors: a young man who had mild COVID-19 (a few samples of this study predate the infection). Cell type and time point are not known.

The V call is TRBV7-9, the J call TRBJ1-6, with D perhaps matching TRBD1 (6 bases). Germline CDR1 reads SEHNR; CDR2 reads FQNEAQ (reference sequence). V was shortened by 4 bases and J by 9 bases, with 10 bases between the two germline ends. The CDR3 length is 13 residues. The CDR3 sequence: CASSWAGASPLHF. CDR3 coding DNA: TGTGCCAGCAGCTGGGCAGGGGCTTCACCCCTCCACTTT.

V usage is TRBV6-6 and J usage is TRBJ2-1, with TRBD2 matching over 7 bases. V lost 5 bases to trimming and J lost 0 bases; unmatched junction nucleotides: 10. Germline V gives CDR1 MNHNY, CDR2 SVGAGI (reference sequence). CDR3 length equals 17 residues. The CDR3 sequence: CASSLRGGLGSYNEQFF. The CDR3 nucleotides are TGTGCCAGCAGTCTCCGCGGGGGACTTGGCTCCTACAATGAGCAGTTCTTC.

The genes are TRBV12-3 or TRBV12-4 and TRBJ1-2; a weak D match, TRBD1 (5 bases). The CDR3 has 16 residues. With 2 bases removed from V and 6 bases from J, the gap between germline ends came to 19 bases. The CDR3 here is CASSLWPDAREDGYTF. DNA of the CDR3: TGTGCCAGCAGTTTATGGCCCGATGCCAGGGAGGATGGCTACACCTTC.

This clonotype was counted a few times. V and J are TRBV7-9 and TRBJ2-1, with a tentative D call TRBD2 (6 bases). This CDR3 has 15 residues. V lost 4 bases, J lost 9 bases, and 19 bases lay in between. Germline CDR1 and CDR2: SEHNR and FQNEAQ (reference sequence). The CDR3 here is CASSSLRGRGGEQFF. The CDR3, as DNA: TGTGCCAGCAGCTCCTTGCGGGGAAGAGGTGGTGAGCAGTTCTTC.

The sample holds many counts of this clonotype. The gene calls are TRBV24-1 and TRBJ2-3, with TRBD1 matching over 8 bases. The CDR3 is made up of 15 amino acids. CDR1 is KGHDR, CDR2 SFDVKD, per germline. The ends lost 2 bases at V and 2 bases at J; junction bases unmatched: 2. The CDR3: CATSDSQGATDTQYF. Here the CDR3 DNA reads TGTGCCACCAGTGATTCGCAGGGGGCCACAGATACGCAGTATTTT.

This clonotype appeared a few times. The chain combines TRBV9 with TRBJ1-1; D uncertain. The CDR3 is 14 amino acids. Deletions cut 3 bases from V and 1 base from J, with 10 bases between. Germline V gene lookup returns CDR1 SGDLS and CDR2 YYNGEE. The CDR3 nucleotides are TGTGCCAGCAGCGCCCGGGCGCAGAACACTGAAGCTTTCTTT. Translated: CASSARAQNTEAFF.

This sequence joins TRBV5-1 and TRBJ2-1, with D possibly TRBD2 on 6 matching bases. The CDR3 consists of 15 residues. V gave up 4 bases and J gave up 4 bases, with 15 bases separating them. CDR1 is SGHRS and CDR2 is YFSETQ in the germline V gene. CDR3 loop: CASSEGGTAYNEQFF. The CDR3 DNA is TGCGCCAGCAGCGAGGGAGGCACAGCTTACAATGAGCAGTTCTTC.

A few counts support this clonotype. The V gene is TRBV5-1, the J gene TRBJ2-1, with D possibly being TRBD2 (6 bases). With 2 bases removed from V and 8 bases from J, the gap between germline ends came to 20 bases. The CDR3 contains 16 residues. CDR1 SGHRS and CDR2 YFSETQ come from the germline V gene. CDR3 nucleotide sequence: TGCGCCAGCAGCTTAGTTAGGGAGGATAAGCGAGATGAGCAGTTCTTC. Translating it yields CASSLVREDKRDEQFF.

DNA for the CDR3: TGTGCCAGCAGTTTAAGGGCCCTTCGGGCCCTCCACTTT. Amino acid sequence: CASSLRALRALHF. The chain recombines TRBV27 with TRBJ1-6, with D uncertain. CDR1 and CDR2 from the germline V gene are MNHEY and SMNVEV (reference sequence). The V and J ends lost 2 bases and 14 bases respectively, with 13 bases between them. This CDR3 spans 13 amino acids.

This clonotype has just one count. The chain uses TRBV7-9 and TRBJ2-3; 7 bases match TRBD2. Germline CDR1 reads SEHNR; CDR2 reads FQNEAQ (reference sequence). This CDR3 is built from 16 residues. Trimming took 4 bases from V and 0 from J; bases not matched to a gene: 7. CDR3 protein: CASSSPGRTSTDTQYF. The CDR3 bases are TGTGCCAGCAGCTCCCCCGGGAGGACTAGCACAGATACGCAGTATTTT.

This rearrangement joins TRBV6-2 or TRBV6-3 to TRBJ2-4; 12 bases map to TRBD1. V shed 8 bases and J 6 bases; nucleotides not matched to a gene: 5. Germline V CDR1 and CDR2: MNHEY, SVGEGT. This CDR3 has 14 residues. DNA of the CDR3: TGTGCCAGCGGGACAGGGGGCTCGGGAAACATTCAGTACTTC. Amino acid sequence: CASGTGGSGNIQYF.

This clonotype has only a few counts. CDR3 sequence: CASNDSNQPQHF. In DNA form, the CDR3 reads TGTGCCAGCAATGATAGCAATCAGCCCCAGCATTTT. The V call is TRBV6-2 or TRBV6-3, the J call TRBJ1-5, with unresolved D. Trimming shortened V by 7 bases and J by 0 bases, and 4 bases separated the two germline ends. Germline V gives CDR1 MNHEY, CDR2 SVGEGT. The CDR3 length is 12 residues.

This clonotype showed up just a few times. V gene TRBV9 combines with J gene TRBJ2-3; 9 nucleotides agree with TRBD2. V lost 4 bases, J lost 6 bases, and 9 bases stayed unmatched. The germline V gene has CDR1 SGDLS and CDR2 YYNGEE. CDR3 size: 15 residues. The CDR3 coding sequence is TGTGCCAGCAGCTCGCGTAGCGGGGGCTCGGATACGCAGTATTTT. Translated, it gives CASSSRSGGSDTQYF.

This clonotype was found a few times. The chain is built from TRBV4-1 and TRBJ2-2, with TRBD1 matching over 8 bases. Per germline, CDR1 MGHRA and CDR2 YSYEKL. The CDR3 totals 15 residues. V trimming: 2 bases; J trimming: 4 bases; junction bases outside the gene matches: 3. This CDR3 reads CASSQPDRATGELFF. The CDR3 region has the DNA TGCGCCAGCAGCCAACCGGACAGGGCCACCGGGGAGCTGTTTTTT.

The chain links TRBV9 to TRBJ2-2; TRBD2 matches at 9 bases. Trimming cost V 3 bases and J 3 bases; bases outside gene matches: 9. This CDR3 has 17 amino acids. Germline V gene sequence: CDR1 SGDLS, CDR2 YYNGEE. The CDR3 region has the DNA TGTGCCAGCAGCGCTTCTCCTAGCGGGACCTACACCGGGGAGCTGTTTTTT. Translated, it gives CASSASPSGTYTGELFF.

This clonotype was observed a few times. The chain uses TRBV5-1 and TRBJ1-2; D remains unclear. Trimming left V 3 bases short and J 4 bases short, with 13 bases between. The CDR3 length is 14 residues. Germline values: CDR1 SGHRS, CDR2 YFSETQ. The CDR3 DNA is TGCGCCAGCAGCTCCGATGGGCAGACCTATGGCTACACCTTC. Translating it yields CASSSDGQTYGYTF.

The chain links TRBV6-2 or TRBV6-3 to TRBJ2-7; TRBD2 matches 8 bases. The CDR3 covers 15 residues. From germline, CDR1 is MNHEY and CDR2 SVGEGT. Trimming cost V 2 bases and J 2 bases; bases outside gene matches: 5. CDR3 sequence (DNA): TGTGCCAGCAGTTACCTGGCGGGGGGCACCTACGAGCAGTACGTC. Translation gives CASSYLAGGTYEQYV.

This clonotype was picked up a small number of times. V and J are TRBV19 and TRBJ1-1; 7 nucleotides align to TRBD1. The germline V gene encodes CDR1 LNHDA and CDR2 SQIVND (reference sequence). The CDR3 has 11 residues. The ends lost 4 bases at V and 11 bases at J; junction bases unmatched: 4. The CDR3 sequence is CASSSRGSAFF. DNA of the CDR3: TGTGCCAGTAGTAGCAGGGGGTCGGCTTTCTTT.

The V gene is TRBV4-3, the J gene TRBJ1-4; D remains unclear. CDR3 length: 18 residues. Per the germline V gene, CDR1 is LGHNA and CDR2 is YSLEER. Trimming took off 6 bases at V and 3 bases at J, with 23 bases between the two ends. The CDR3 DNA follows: TGCGCCAGCAGACCTACCCCCGGGGAGGGAATGGCTAATGAAAAACTGTTTTTT. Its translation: CASRPTPGEGMANEKLFF.

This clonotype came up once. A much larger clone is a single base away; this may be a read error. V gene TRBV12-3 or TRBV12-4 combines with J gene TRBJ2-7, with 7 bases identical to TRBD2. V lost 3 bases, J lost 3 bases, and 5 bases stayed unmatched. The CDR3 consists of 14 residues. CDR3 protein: CASSFACGGYEQYF. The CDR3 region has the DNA TGTGCCAGCAGTTTCGCGTGCGGGGGCTACGAGCAGTACTTC.

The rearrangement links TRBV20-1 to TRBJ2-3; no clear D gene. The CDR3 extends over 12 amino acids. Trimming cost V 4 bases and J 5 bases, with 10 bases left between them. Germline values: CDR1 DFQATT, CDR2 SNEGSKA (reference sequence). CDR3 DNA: TGCAGTGCTACGATTGGTGGAGATACGCAGTATTTT. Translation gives CSATIGGDTQYF.

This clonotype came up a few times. CDR3 coding DNA: TGTGCCAGCAGTATCCCCACTGAAGCTTTCTTT. Amino acid sequence: CASSIPTEAFF. The chain carries TRBV28 and TRBJ1-1; D ambiguous. This CDR3 has 11 amino acids. Looked up from germline, CDR1 is MDHEN and CDR2 is SYDVKM. V was shortened by 5 bases and J by 4 bases, with 5 bases between the two germline ends. Filled out from reference TRBV28 and TRBJ1-1, the complete variable domain reads DVKVTQSSRYLVKRTGEKVFLECVQDMDHENMFWYRQDPGLGLRLIYFSYDVKMKEKGDIPEGYSVSREKKERFSLILESASTNQTSMYLCASSIPTEAFFGQGTRLTVV.

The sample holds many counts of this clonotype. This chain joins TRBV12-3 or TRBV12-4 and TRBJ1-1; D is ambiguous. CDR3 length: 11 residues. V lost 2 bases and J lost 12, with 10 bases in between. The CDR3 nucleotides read TGTGCCAGCAGTTTAAGCCGAACGCCTTTCTTT. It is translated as CASSLSRTPFF.

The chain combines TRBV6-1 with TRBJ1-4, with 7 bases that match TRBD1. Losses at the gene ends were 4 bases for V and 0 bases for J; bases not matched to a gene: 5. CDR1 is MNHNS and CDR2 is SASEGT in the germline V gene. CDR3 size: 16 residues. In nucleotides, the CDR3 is TGTGCCAGCAGTGGGGGGGACAGTTCAACTAATGAAAAACTGTTTTTT. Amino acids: CASSGGDSSTNEKLFF.